This note documents a single TCR beta chain sequence. The antigen remains undetermined. The data stem from a study of persistence of HIV-infected CD4 T cells. Lysates of CMV-infected fibroblasts at around 9.8 ug/mL stimulated these cells. CD40L/CD69 double-negative CD45RO-high memory CD4+ T cells were collected. The immunoSEQ assay was version 4, run in survey mode. Each sample used up to about 1 ug genomic DNA diluted to around 9.3 ng/uL. The protocol was immunoSEQ multiplex PCR, while the TCRdb copy is restricted to in-frame clones and leaves out a portion. Seen here are 40,000 to 50,000 clones, about four fifths observed once, and the top ten hold 3%. The V end was cut by 6 bases, the J end by 7 bases, with 12 bases between. The CDR3 sequence is 13 residues long. The germline V gene has CDR1 LNHDA and CDR2 SQIVND (reference sequence). General study points: The rare CMV-responding cells with HIV-1 proviruses were not separately TCR-sequenced.

This sequence joins TRBV19 and TRBJ1-4; D is unclear. This TCR was sampled from an adult man with HIV who was CMV-seropositive. The specimen was CD4+ T cells sorted from PBMCs after 18-hour stimulation, collected from a patient who received antiretroviral therapy. The CDR3 DNA sequence: TGTGCCAGTAGGCCCCATGACGCTGAAAAACTGTTTTTT. Protein product: CASRPHDAEKLFF.